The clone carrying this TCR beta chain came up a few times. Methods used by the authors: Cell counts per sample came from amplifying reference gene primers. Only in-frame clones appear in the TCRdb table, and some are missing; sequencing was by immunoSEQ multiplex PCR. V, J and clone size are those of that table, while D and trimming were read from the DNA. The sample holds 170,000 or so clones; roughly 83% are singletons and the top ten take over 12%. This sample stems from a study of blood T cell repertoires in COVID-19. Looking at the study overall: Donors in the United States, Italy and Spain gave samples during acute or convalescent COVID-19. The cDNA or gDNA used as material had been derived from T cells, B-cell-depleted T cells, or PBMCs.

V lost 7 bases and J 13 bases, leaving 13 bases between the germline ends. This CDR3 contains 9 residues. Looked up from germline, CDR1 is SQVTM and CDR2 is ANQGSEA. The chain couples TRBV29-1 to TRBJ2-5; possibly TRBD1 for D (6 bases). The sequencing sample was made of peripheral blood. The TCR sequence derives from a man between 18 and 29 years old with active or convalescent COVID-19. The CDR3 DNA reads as TGCAGCGCAGGACAGAGCCGGTACTTC. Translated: CSAGQSRYF. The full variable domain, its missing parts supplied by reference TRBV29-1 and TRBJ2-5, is SAVISQKPSRDICQRGTSLTIQCQVDSQVTMMFWYRQQPGQSLTLIATANQGSEATYESGFVIDKFPISRPNLTFSTLTVSNMSPEDSSIYLCSAGQSRYFGPGTRLLVL.